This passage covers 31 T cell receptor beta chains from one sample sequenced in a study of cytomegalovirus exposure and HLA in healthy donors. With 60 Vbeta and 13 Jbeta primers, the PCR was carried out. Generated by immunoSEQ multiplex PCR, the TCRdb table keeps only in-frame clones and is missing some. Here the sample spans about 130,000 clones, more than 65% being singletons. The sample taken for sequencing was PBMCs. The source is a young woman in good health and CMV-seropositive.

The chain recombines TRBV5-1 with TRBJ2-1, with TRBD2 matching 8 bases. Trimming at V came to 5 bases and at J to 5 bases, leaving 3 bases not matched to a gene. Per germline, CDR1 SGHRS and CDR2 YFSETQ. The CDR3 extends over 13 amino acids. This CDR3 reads CASRTGGDNEQFF. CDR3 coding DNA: TGCGCCAGCAGGACGGGGGGGGACAATGAGCAGTTCTTC.

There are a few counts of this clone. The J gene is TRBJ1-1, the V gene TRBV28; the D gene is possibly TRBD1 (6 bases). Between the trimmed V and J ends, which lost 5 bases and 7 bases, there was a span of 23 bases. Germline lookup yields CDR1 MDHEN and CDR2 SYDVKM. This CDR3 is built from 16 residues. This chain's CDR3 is CASSPRYRRQTGEAFF. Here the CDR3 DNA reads TGTGCCAGCAGTCCCCGGTACCGCCGACAGACAGGTGAAGCTTTCTTT.

The CDR3 sequence is CASVPRGLPLTDTQYF. CDR3 DNA: TGTGCTAGTGTTCCGCGCGGACTGCCGCTCACAGATACGCAGTATTTT. The genes are TRBV12-5 and TRBJ2-3, with D possibly TRBD2 on 5 matching bases. The V and J ends lost 7 bases and 2 bases respectively, with 19 bases between them. The CDR3 length is 16 residues. The V gene's germline CDR1 is LGHNT and CDR2 FRNRAP.

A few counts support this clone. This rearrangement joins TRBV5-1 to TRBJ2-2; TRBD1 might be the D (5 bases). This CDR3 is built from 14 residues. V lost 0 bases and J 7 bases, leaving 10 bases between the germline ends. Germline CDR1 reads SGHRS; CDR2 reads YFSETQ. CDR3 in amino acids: CASSLAGSIGELFF. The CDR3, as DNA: TGCGCCAGCAGCTTGGCAGGGTCGATCGGGGAGCTGTTTTTT.

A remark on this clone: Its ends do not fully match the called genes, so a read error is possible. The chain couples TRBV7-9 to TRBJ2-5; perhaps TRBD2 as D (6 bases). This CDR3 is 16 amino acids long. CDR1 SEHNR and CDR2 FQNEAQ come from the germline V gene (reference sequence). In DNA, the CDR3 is TGTTCCAGCAGTCCCCGTGATAGCGGAGTAACGGAGACCCAGTACTTC. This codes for CSSSPRDSGVTETQYF.

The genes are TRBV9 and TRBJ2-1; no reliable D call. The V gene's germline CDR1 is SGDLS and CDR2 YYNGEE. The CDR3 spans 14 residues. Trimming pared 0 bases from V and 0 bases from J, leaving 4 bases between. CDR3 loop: CASSVESSYNEQFF. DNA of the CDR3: TGTGCCAGCAGCGTAGAGAGCTCCTACAATGAGCAGTTCTTC.

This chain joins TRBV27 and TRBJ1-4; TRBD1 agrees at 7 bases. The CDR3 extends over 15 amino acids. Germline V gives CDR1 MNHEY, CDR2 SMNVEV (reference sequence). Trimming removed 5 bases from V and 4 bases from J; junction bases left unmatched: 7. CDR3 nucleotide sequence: TGTGCCAGCAGTAACCAACAGGGGAATAATGAAAAACTGTTTTTT. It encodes CASSNQQGNNEKLFF.

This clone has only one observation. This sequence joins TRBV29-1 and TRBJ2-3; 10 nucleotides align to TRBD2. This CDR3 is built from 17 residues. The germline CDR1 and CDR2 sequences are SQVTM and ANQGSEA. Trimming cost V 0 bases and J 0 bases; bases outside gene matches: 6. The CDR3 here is CSVEDLAGDLSTDTQYF. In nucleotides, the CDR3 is TGCAGCGTTGAAGATCTAGCGGGGGATTTAAGCACAGATACGCAGTATTTT.

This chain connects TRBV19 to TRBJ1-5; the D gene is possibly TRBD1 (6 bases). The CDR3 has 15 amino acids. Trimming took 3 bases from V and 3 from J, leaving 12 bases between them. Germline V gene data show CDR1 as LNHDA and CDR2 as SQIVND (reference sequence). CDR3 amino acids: CASSMSGQLNQPQHF. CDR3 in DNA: TGTGCCAGTAGTATGTCCGGACAGCTCAATCAGCCCCAGCATTTT. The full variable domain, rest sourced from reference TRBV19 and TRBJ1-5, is DGGITQSPKYLFRKEGQNVTLSCEQNLNHDAMYWYRQDPGQGLRLIYYSQIVNDFQKGDIAEGYSVSREKKESFPLTVTSAQKNPTAFYLCASSMSGQLNQPQHFGDGTRLSIL.

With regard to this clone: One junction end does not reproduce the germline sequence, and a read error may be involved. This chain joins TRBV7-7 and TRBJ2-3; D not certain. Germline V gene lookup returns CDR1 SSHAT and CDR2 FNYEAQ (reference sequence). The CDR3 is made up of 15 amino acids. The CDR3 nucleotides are TGTGCTAGCAGCTCCACCCCCGGTAGCACAGATACGCAGTATTTT. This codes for CASSSTPGSTDTQYF.

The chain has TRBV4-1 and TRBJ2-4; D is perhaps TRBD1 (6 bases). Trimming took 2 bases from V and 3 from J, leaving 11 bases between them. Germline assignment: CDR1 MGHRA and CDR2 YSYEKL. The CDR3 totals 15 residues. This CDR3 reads CASSQRGFGKNIQYF. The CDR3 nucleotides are TGCGCCAGCAGCCAAAGGGGGTTCGGCAAAAACATTCAGTACTTC.

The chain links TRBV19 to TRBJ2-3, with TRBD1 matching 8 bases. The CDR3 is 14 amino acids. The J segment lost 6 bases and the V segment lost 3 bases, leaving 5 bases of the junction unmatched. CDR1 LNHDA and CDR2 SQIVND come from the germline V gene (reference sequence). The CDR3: CASSIGQGADTQYF. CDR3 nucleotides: TGTGCCAGTAGTATCGGTCAGGGGGCGGATACGCAGTATTTT.

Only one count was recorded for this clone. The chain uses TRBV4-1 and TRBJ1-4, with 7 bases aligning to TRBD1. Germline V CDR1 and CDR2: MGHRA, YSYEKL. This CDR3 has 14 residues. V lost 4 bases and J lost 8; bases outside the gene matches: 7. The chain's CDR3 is CASSLRQGKEKLFF. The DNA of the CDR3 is TGCGCCAGCAGCCTTCGACAGGGAAAGGAAAAACTGTTTTTT.

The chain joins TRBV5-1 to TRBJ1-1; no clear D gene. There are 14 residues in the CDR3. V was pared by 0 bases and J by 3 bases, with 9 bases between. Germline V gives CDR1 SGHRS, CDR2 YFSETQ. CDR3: CASSLGREDTEAFF. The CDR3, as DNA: TGCGCCAGCAGCTTGGGTCGGGAGGACACTGAAGCTTTCTTT.

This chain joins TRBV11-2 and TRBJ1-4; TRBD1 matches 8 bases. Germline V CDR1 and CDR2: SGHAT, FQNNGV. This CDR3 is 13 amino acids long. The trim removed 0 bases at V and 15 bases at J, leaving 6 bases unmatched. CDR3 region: CASSLERTGPMFF. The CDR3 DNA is TGTGCCAGCAGCTTAGAACGGACAGGGCCTATGTTTTTT.

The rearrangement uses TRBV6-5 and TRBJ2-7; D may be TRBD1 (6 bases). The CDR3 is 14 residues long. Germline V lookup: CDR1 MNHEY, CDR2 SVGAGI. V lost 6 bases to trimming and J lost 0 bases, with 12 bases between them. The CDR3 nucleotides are TGTGCCAGCAGGGGCGCAGGGGACTCCTACGAGCAGTACTTC. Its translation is CASRGAGDSYEQYF.

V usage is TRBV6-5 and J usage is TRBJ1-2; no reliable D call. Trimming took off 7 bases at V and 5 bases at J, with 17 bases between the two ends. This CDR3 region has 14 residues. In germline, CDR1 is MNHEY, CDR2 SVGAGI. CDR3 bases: TGTGCCAGCAACGCGGGAGCAGGCGTTTATGGCTACACCTTC. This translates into CASNAGAGVYGYTF.

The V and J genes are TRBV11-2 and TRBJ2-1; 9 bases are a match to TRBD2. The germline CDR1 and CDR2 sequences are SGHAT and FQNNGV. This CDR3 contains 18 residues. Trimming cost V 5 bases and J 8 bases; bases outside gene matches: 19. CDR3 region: CASSPQVAGGRLVYEQFF. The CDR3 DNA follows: TGTGCCAGCAGCCCGCAGGTGGCGGGGGGGAGGCTTGTGTATGAGCAGTTCTTC. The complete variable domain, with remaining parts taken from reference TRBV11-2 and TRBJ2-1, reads EAGVAQSPRYKIIEKRQSVAFWCNPISGHATLYWYQQILGQGPKLLIQFQNNGVVDDSQLPKDRFSAERLKGVDSTLKIQPAKLEDSAVYLCASSPQVAGGRLVYEQFFGPGTRLTVL.

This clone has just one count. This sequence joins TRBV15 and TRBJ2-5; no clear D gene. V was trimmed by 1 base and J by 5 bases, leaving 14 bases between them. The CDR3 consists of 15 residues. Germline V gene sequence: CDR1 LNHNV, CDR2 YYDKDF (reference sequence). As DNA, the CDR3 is TGTGCCACCAGCAGAGTGGGTCTTGGCGGCGAGACCCAGTACTTC. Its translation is CATSRVGLGGETQYF.

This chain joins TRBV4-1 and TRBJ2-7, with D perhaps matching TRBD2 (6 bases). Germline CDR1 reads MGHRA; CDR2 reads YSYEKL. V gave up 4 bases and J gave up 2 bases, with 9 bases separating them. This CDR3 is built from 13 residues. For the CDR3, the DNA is TGCGCCAGCAGCCTTCCGGGGGCCTACGAGCAGTACTTC. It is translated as CASSLPGAYEQYF.

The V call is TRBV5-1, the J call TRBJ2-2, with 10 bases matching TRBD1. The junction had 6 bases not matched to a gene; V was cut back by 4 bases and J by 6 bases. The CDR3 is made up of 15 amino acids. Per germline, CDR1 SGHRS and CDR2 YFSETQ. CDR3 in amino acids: CASSPGQGEAGELFF. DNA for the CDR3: TGCGCCAGCAGCCCAGGACAGGGGGAGGCCGGGGAGCTGTTTTTT.

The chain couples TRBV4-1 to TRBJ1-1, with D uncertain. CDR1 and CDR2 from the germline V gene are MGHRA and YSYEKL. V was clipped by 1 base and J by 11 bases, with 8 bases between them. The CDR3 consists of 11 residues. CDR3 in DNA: TGCGCCAGCAGCCAAGCGGGTGAGGCTTTCTTT. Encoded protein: CASSQAGEAFF.

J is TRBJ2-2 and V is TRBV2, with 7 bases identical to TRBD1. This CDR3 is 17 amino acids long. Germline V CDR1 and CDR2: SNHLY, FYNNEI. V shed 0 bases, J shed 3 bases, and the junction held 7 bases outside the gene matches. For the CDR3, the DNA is TGTGCCAGCAGTGAAGCGAGTACAGGGGCATACACCGGGGAGCTGTTTTTT. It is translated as CASSEASTGAYTGELFF. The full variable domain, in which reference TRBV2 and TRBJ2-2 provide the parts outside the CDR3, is EPEVTQTPSHQVTQMGQEVILRCVPISNHLYFYWYRQILGQKVEFLVSFYNNEISEKSEIFDDQFSVERPDGSNFTLKIRSTKLEDSAMYFCASSEASTGAYTGELFFGEGSRLTVL.

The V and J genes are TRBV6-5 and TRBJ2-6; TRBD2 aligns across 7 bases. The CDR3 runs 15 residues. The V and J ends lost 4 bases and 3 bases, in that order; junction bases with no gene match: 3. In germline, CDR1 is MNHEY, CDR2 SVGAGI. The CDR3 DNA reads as TGTGCCAGCAGTTGGGGGGGAGGTGGGGCCAACGTCCTGACTTTC. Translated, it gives CASSWGGGGANVLTF.

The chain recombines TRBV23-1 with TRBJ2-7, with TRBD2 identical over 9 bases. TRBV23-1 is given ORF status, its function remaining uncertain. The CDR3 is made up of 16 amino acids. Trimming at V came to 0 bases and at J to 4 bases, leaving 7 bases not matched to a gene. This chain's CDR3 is CASSQSRGTSRYEQYF. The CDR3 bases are TGCGCCAGCAGTCAATCGAGGGGGACTAGCCGATACGAGCAGTACTTC.

The CDR3 bases are TGTGCCAGCACTACTGGGGGGACTAGCGGGGCGACCCAGTACTTC. Its protein is CASTTGGTSGATQYF. This chain connects TRBV5-4 to TRBJ2-5, with 13 bases identical to TRBD2. The CDR3 is 15 amino acids. The germline V gene has CDR1 SGHNT and CDR2 YYREEE (reference sequence). The V gene end was trimmed by 6 bases and the J gene end by 7 bases; junction bases not matched to a gene: 9.

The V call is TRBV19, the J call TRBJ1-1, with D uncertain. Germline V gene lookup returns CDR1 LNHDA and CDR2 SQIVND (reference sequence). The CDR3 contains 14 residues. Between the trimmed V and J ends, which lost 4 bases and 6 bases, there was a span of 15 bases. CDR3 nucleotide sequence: TGTGCCAGTAGTAGTCTTTCGTCGGGATCTGAAGCTTTCTTT. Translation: CASSSLSSGSEAFF.

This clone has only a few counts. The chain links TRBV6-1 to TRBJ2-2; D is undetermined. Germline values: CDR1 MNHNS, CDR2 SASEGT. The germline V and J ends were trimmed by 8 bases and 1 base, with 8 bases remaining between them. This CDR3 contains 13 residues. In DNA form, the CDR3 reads TGTGCCAGCTACGCCAGGAACACCGGGGAGCTGTTTTTT. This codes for CASYARNTGELFF.

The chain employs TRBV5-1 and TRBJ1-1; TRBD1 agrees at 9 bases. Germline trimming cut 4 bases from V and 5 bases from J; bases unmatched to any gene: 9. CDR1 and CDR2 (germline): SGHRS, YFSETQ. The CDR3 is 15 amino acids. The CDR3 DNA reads TGCGCCAGCAGCGCCACCGGGACAGGGAGAACTGAAGCTTTCTTT. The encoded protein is CASSATGTGRTEAFF.

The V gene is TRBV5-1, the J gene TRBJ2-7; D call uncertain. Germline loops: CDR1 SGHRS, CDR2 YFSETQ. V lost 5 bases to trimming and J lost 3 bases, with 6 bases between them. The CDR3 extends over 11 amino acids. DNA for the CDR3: TGCGCCAGCAGAGGAGTCTACGAGCAGTACTTC. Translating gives CASRGVYEQYF.

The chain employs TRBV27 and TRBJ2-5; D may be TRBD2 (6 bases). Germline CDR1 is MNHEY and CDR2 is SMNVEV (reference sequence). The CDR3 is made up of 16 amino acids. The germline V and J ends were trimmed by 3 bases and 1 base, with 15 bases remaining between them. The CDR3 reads CASSFTGGGVQETQYF. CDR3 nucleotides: TGTGCCAGCAGTTTTACCGGCGGCGGGGTCCAAGAGACCCAGTACTTC.